The 22 T cell receptor beta chains presented below share a single source sample, sequenced in a study of vaccination and CD4 T cells after COVID-19. Oncomine TCR Beta short-read sequencing was applied to DNA from cultured CD4+ T cells. TCRdb reprocessed the PCR reads with MiXCR, giving one entry per CDR3 protein. The data contain 15,000 to 20,000 distinct CDR3 sequences, around 52% of them seen just once; the ten biggest clones take up under 20%. The sample's time point: late sampling 161 to 241 days after vaccination in a few convalescent patients. Described treatment: 10-day PBMC culture with coronavirus spike peptide pools or control peptides (ViraFEST assay). Their recognized antigens are unknown. The starting material was CD4+ T cells from blood, cultured in vitro, obtained about 7 months after SARS-CoV-2 vaccination. The source is a human donor who had recovered from COVID-19.

There are a few counts of this clonotype. The V call is TRBV27, the J call TRBJ2-6; D possibly corresponds to TRBD1 (5 bases). The CDR3 runs to 18 residues. The germline gives CDR1 MNHEY, CDR2 SMNVEV (reference sequence). The V gene lost 3 bases and the J gene lost 1 base, with 16 bases spanning the gap. In DNA form, the CDR3 reads TGTGCCAGCAGTTTTCACAAGGAACAGGTATCTGGGGCCAACGTCCTGACTTTC. Amino acids: CASSFHKEQVSGANVLTF. Full variable domain (remainder filled in from reference TRBV27 and TRBJ2-6): EAQVTQNPRYLITVTGKKLTVTCSQNMNHEYMSWYRQDPGLGLRQIYYSMNVEVTDKGDVPEGYKVSRKEKRNFPLILESPSPNQTSLYFCASSFHKEQVSGANVLTFGAGSRLTVL.

CDR3 region: CASKASGTLIQNSYEQYF. CDR3 nucleotide sequence: TGTGCCAGCAAGGCTAGCGGGACACTGATACAAAATTCCTACGAGCAGTACTTC. The chain combines TRBV28 with TRBJ2-7; 9 bases agree with TRBD2. The CDR3 is 18 residues long. The J segment lost 1 base and the V segment lost 7 bases, leaving 17 bases of the junction unmatched. Germline CDR1 and CDR2: MDHEN and SYDVKM.

V and J are TRBV21-1 and TRBJ1-2. TRBV21-1 is assigned pseudogene status. The CDR3 contains 14 residues. The CDR3, as DNA: TGTGCCAGCAGCAAAGTAACGGGAGCTAGTGGCTACACCTTC. This gives the protein CASSKVTGASGYTF.

This clonotype has more than one count but fewer than ten. The genes are TRBV15 and TRBJ2-7, with 12 bases matching TRBD2. The CDR3 consists of 17 residues. Germline assignment: CDR1 LNHNV and CDR2 YYDKDF (reference sequence). With 0 bases clipped from V and 4 bases from J, the junction kept 7 bases outside the gene matches. CDR3 residues: CATSRDVTSGGSYEQYF. CDR3 nucleotide sequence: TGTGCCACCAGCAGAGACGTGACTAGCGGGGGATCTTACGAGCAGTACTTC.

The chain links TRBV6-5 to TRBJ2-5, with 8 bases fitting TRBD1. The germline V gene encodes CDR1 MNHEY and CDR2 SVGAGI. CDR3 length: 15 amino acids. V trimming: 2 bases; J trimming: 2 bases; junction bases outside the gene matches: 4. CDR3 sequence: CASSYPGQGQETQYF. DNA for the CDR3: TGTGCCAGCAGTTACCCAGGACAGGGACAAGAGACCCAGTACTTC.

The chain couples TRBV7-9 to TRBJ2-3; no reliable D call. The V gene's germline CDR1 is SEHNR and CDR2 FQNEAQ (reference sequence). The CDR3 totals 15 residues. Deletions cut 5 bases from V and 0 bases from J, with 12 bases between. The CDR3 is CASSAPSASTDTQYF. The CDR3 DNA reads TGTGCCAGCAGCGCTCCCAGCGCTAGCACAGATACGCAGTATTTT.

This clonotype was counted once. The rearrangement uses TRBV12-3 or TRBV12-4 and TRBJ1-2; the D is unclear. Trimming shortened V by 5 bases and J by 8 bases, and 15 bases separated the two germline ends. The CDR3 extends over 13 amino acids. The CDR3 sequence is CASSPHSPGGYTF. In DNA, the CDR3 is TGTGCCAGCAGTCCCCATAGCCCTGGGGGCTACACCTTC.

The CDR3 sequence: CATSPGGVETQYF. DNA for the CDR3: TGTGCCACCAGCCCAGGGGGCGTTGAGACCCAGTACTTC. The chain couples TRBV24-1 to TRBJ2-5; 8 bases line up with TRBD1. This CDR3 is built from 13 residues. Germline V gene sequence: CDR1 KGHDR, CDR2 SFDVKD. Trimming removed 7 bases from V and 5 bases from J; junction bases left unmatched: 5.

A single count supports this clonotype. The CDR3 loop reads CASSERSGNSPLHF. In DNA, the CDR3 is TGTGCCAGCAGTGAACGTAGTGGGAATTCACCCCTCCACTTT. The chain has TRBV25-1 and TRBJ1-6; the D is unclear. Germline CDR1 MGHDK, CDR2 SYGVNS. The CDR3 totals 14 residues. The ends were cut back, 2 bases at V and 7 bases at J, with 9 bases in the middle.

The V and J genes are TRBV15 and TRBJ1-1; weak D call: TRBD1 (5 bases). CDR3 size: 13 residues. CDR1 is LNHNV, CDR2 YYDKDF, per germline (reference sequence). Trimming took off 4 bases at V and 1 base at J, with 7 bases between the two ends. This CDR3 reads CATSKGKNTEAFF. As DNA, the CDR3 is TGTGCCACCAGCAAGGGGAAGAACACTGAAGCTTTCTTT.

This clonotype was detected a few times. The chain joins TRBV20-1 to TRBJ1-2; the D is unclear. The CDR3 consists of 14 residues. Germline CDR1 DFQATT, CDR2 SNEGSKA (reference sequence). The V end was cut by 2 bases, the J end by 2 bases, with 12 bases between. The CDR3 sequence is CSARRPGVNYGYTF. The DNA for the CDR3 is TGCAGTGCTAGACGGCCGGGTGTCAACTATGGCTACACCTTC.

This clonotype has just one count. The V and J genes are TRBV28 and TRBJ2-7; tentatively, D is TRBD2 (7 bases). Germline loops: CDR1 MDHEN, CDR2 SYDVKM. Between the trimmed V and J ends, which lost 6 bases and 1 base, there was a span of 22 bases. This CDR3 comprises 17 residues. CDR3 in amino acids: CASRHAWGGATSYEQYF. Written as DNA, the CDR3 is TGTGCCAGCAGACATGCCTGGGGGGGCGCGACGTCCTACGAGCAGTACTTC. Full variable domain (remainder filled in from reference TRBV28 and TRBJ2-7): DVKVTQSSRYLVKRTGEKVFLECVQDMDHENMFWYRQDPGLGLRLIYFSYDVKMKEKGDIPEGYSVSREKKERFSLILESASTNQTSMYLCASRHAWGGATSYEQYFGPGTRLTVT.

The chain links TRBV6-2 or TRBV6-3 to TRBJ1-1; unclear D gene. CDR3 length: 15 amino acids. Per the germline V gene, CDR1 is MNHEY and CDR2 is SVGEGT. Trimming took off 6 bases at V and 0 bases at J, with 14 bases between the two ends. The DNA of the CDR3 is TGTGCCAGCAGACCCCGGGCCACCATGAACACTGAAGCTTTCTTT. This codes for CASRPRATMNTEAFF.

This clonotype came up a few times. J is TRBJ2-5 and V is TRBV20-1; D is possibly TRBD2 (7 bases). In germline, CDR1 is DFQATT, CDR2 SNEGSKA (reference sequence). The length of the CDR3 is 14 residues. V dropped 3 bases and J dropped 0 bases, with 11 bases sitting between them. CDR3 region: CSASAGAYQETQYF. DNA for the CDR3: TGCAGTGCTAGTGCGGGGGCGTACCAAGAGACCCAGTACTTC.

The genes are TRBV7-3 and TRBJ2-1; possibly TRBD1 or TRBD2 for D (5 bases each). From germline, CDR1 is SGHTA and CDR2 FQGTGA. With 4 bases removed from V and 5 bases from J, the gap between germline ends came to 12 bases. The CDR3 runs 14 residues. The CDR3 DNA is TGTGCCAGCAGCTCCCCTCCGGGGCACAATGAGCAGTTCTTC. Translation: CASSSPPGHNEQFF.

This rearrangement joins TRBV6-1 to TRBJ1-3, with D uncertain. V was trimmed by 1 base and J by 0 bases, leaving 4 bases between them. CDR1 and CDR2 (germline): MNHNS, SASEGT. The CDR3 contains 14 residues. CDR3 sequence reads: CASSEVFSGNTIYF. In DNA, the CDR3 is TGTGCCAGCAGTGAAGTCTTCTCTGGAAACACCATATATTTT.

The rearrangement links TRBV11-3 to TRBJ1-6, with 7 bases matching TRBD1. Germline V gene sequence: CDR1 SGHNT, CDR2 YENEEA. V lost 6 bases, J lost 5 bases, and 4 bases stayed unmatched. The CDR3 is made up of 14 amino acids. The CDR3 protein is CASSRQGNNSPLHF. CDR3 DNA: TGTGCCAGCAGTCGACAGGGAAATAATTCACCCCTCCACTTT.

The DNA of the CDR3 is TGTGCCAGCAGTCCGACAGGGGTATACGGCTACACCTTC. Protein sequence: CASSPTGVYGYTF. This sequence joins TRBV27 and TRBJ1-2; 8 nucleotides agree with TRBD1. In germline, CDR1 is MNHEY, CDR2 SMNVEV (reference sequence). With 5 bases clipped from V and 8 bases from J, the junction kept 7 bases outside the gene matches. This CDR3 region has 13 residues.

The rearrangement uses TRBV5-6 and TRBJ1-5; 8 bases line up with TRBD1. V trimming: 3 bases; J trimming: 2 bases; junction bases outside the gene matches: 10. CDR3 length equals 17 residues. CDR1 is SGHDT and CDR2 is YYEEEE in the germline V gene. The CDR3 loop reads CASSWTGRGGRNQPQHF. CDR3 in DNA: TGTGCCAGCAGCTGGACAGGGAGAGGAGGTCGCAATCAGCCCCAGCATTTT.

This clonotype is labeled as medium-sized (0.01 to 0.1%). The rearrangement joins TRBV11-3 to TRBJ1-2; 9 positions match TRBD1. From germline, CDR1 is SGHNT and CDR2 YENEEA. The CDR3 covers 15 residues. Trimming cost V 3 bases and J 7 bases; bases outside gene matches: 9. The DNA for the CDR3 is TGTGCCAGCAGCTTTAGAGGTGGGACAGGGTCTGGCTACACCTTC. This gives the protein CASSFRGGTGSGYTF.

V usage is TRBV6-1 and J usage is TRBJ1-4; perhaps TRBD1 as D (6 bases). Germline assignment: CDR1 MNHNS and CDR2 SASEGT. CDR3 length equals 14 residues. Between the trimmed V and J ends, which lost 6 bases and 5 bases, there was a span of 13 bases. The CDR3 here is CASRYTGRNEKLFF. The CDR3 coding sequence is TGTGCCAGCAGGTATACAGGGCGAAATGAAAAACTGTTTTTT.

The chain recombines TRBV20-1 with TRBJ2-1, with TRBD2 matching 11 bases. Germline V gives CDR1 DFQATT, CDR2 SNEGSKA (reference sequence). The V and J ends lost 6 bases and 5 bases, in that order; junction bases with no gene match: 12. This CDR3 is 16 amino acids long. This CDR3 is CSAPTPTTSGDNEQFF. In nucleotides, the CDR3 is TGCAGTGCCCCGACCCCCACGACTAGCGGGGACAATGAGCAGTTCTTC.